Reported below is one T cell receptor (beta chain). It lacks a known antigen. No per-base quality is available; no much larger clone lies one base away. Genomic DNA was extracted from sorted cells for sequencing of the TCRbeta CDR3 region. The immunoSEQ Assay was used to sequence the TCRbeta CDR3 regions. Sourced from immuneACCESS, this table was stored by TCRdb with only in-frame sequences that have V and J called. A share of the clones is absent; for the studies checked, an unresolved V gene accounts for under half, and the remainder has no known explanation. The sample has about 55,000 clones on record, 70% to 90% of them singletons. 12% of the sample belongs to the ten largest clones. The sample comes from a study of OX40 agonist ivuxolimab in advanced cancers. General notes on the study: Ivuxolimab was a fully human IgG2 agonistic monoclonal antibody targeting the costimulatory receptor OX40 (CD134). Intravenous ivuxolimab was administered to patients every 2 weeks at six dose levels: 0.01, 0.1, 0.3, 1.5, 3 and 10 mg/kg. Among the approximately 54 dose-escalation patients, about 20 had hepatocellular carcinoma, roughly 15 melanoma, 9 renal cell carcinoma and 9 head and neck cancer. A male proportion of roughly 80% and a mean age of approximately 61 years, ranging from 23 to 79, were recorded for the dose-escalation cohort. Prior anti-PD-1, anti-PD-L1 or anti-CTLA-4 therapy was permitted, and 40% of dose-escalation patients had received checkpoint inhibitors. Partial responses occurred in three dose-escalation patients: two with cutaneous melanoma and one with hepatocellular carcinoma. The purpose of peripheral TCRbeta sequencing was to test whether ivuxolimab changed TCR sequence diversity and led to clonal T-cell expansion. The paper covers the monotherapy dose-escalation part of the phase I ivuxolimab trial, which included N ≈ 50 patients.

Overall results and qualifications from the work: Clonal expansion of both CD4+ and CD8+ blood T cells was observed from baseline to week 6 at doses 0.1 to 3.0 mg/kg. Low levels of normalized T-cell clonal expansion were also seen in some nonresponding patients. After ivuxolimab, more expanded clones were found on average in CD8+ T cells than in CD4+ T cells. Which antigens the clonally expanded peripheral T cells were specific for was not determined. In the 0.1-3.0 mg/kg groups, partial responders had among the lowest normalized peripheral clonal expansion, particularly in CD8+ T cells.

Based on the germline V gene, the CDR1 and CDR2 sequences are MNHEY and SVGAGI. Trimming removed 6 bases from V and 7 bases from J; the gene matches leave 7 bases unexplained. The CDR3 contains 14 residues, cysteine and phenylalanine counted. Only the CDR3 region is kept as DNA, spanning 42 bases read in frame from base 1. The trial excluded patients who had a history of autoimmune disease or were on systemic immunosuppression. Peripheral blood for TCR sequencing was collected from all dose cohorts at baseline, on cycle 4 day 1, and on cycle 7 day 1. The samples were taken from a phase I, first-in-human, multicenter, open-label dose-escalation trial of ivuxolimab. Adults with locally advanced or metastatic head and neck squamous cell, hepatocellular, melanoma or renal cell carcinoma were enrolled in the trial. CD4+ and CD8+ T cells were sorted separately from peripheral blood before TCR sequencing.

Sequencing was performed on CD4+ or CD8+ T cells sorted from blood, taken in a trial of the OX40 agonist ivuxolimab. This chain joins TRBV6-5 to TRBJ1-4; the junction holds 8 bases that match TRBD1. The TCR sequence derives from an adult with an advanced solid tumor such as melanoma, head and neck, liver or kidney cancer. The nucleotides are TGTGCCAGCAGCTTCCAGGGGGCGCGTGAAAAACTGTTTTTT. It translates to CASSFQGAREKLFF.